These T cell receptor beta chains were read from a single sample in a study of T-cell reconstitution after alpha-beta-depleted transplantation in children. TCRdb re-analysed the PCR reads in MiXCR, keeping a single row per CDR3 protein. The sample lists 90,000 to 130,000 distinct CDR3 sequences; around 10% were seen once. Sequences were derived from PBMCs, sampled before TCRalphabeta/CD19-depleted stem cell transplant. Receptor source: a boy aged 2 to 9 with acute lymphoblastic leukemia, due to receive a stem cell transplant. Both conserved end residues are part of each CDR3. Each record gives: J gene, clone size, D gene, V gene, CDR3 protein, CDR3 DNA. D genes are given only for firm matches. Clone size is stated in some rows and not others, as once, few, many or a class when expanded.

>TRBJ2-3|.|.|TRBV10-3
CAIRAGSSTDTQYF
TGTGCCATCAGGGCGGGTTCTAGCACAGATACGCAGTATTTT
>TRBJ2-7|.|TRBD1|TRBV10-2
CASSEDRVRDDEQYF
TGCGCCAGCAGTGAGGACAGGGTTCGTGATGACGAGCAGTACTTC
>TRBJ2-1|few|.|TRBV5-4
CASGTRQLAGNEQFF
TGTGCCAGCGGCACACGCCAGCTCGCTGGGAATGAGCAGTTCTTC
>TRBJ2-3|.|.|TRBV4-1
CASSQDRNTDTQYF
TGCGCCAGCAGCCAAGATCGAAACACAGATACGCAGTATTTT
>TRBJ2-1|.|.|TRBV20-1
CSASALGADNEQFF
TGCAGTGCTAGCGCTCTTGGGGCGGACAATGAGCAGTTCTTC
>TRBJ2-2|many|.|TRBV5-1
CASSLAQGAPGELFF
TGCGCCAGCAGCTTGGCTCAGGGAGCCCCCGGGGAGCTGTTTTTT
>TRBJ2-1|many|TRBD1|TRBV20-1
CSAPDRTSSYNEQFF
TGCAGTGCCCCGGACAGGACCAGCTCCTACAATGAGCAGTTCTTC
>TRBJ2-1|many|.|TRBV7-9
CASSLRDAGYNEQFF
TGTGCCAGCAGCTTAAGGGACGCAGGGTACAATGAGCAGTTCTTC
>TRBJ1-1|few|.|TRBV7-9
CASSLSSEAFF
TGTGCCAGCAGCTTAAGCAGTGAAGCTTTCTTT
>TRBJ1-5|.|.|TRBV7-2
CASSFGWGNQPQHF
TGTGCCAGCAGCTTCGGGTGGGGCAATCAGCCCCAGCATTTT
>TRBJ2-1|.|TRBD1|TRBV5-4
CASSLGGQGRSEQFF
TGTGCCAGCAGCTTGGGAGGACAGGGGCGGAGTGAGCAGTTCTTC
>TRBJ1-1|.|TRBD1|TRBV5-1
CASSRRTGEAFF
TGCGCCAGCAGCCGCCGGACAGGTGAAGCTTTCTTT
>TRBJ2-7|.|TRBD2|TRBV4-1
CASSQPSGARGGKQYF
TGCGCCAGCAGCCAACCCTCCGGGGCCCGCGGGGGGAAGCAGTACTTC
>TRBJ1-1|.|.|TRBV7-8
CASSFFDRYTTEAFF
TGTGCCAGCAGCTTCTTCGACAGGTACACCACTGAAGCTTTCTTT
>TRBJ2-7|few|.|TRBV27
CASSLEGRSSYEQYF
TGTGCCAGCAGTTTGGAGGGGCGAAGCTCCTACGAGCAGTACTTC
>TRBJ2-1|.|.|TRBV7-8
CASSKRQSQHNEQFF
TGTGCCAGCAGCAAACGGCAGAGCCAGCACAATGAGCAGTTCTTC
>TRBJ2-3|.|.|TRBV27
CASSFSGHHTDTQYF
TGTGCCAGCAGTTTTTCAGGACACCACACAGATACGCAGTATTTT
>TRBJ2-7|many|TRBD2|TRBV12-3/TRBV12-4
CASSFRGLAGGRSEQYF
TGTGCCAGCAGTTTTCGGGGACTAGCGGGAGGGAGGAGCGAGCAGTACTTC
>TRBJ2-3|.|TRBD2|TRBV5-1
CASSFLAGGGRDTQYF
TGCGCCAGCAGCTTCCTAGCGGGAGGGGGAAGAGATACGCAGTATTTT
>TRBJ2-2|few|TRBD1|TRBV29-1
CSAWDRRLGRLGELFF
TGCAGCGCATGGGACAGGAGGCTTGGACGACTAGGGGAGCTGTTTTTT
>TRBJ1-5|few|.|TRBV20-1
CSASRGEGQPQHF
TGCAGTGCTTCGAGGGGGGAGGGTCAGCCCCAGCATTTT
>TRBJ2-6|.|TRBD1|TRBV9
CASSVGGGPGANVLTF
TGTGCCAGCAGCGTAGGAGGGGGCCCTGGGGCCAACGTCCTGACTTTC
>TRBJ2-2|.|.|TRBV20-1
CSAPQVNTGELFF
TGCAGTGCCCCACAGGTTAACACCGGGGAGCTGTTTTTT
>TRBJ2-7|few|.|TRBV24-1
CATSDPLFHEQYF
TGTGCCACCAGTGATCCCCTGTTCCACGAGCAGTACTTC
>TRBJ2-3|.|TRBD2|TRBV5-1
CASRTSGGDTQYF
TGCGCCAGCAGGACTAGCGGTGGAGATACGCAGTATTTT
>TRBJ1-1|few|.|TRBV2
CASSEGLIGGSTEAFF
TGTGCCAGCAGTGAAGGGTTGATAGGAGGGAGCACTGAAGCTTTCTTT
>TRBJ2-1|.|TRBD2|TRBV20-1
CSARGGLAGGLSYNEQFF
TGCAGTGCTAGAGGCGGACTAGCGGGAGGTCTATCCTACAATGAGCAGTTCTTC
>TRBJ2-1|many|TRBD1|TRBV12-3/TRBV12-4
CARLPGQGQSSYNEQFF
TGTGCCCGCCTGCCGGGACAGGGGCAGAGCTCCTACAATGAGCAGTTCTTC
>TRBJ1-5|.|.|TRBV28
CASRYQGNQPQHF
TGTGCCAGCAGATATCAGGGGAATCAGCCCCAGCATTTT
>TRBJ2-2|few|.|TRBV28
CATSTGELFF
TGTGCCACCTCAACCGGGGAGCTGTTTTTT
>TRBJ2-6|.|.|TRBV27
CASRNHLSGANVLTF
TGTGCCAGCAGGAACCACCTCAGTGGGGCCAACGTCCTGACTTTC
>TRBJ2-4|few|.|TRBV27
CASSLVGSAKNIQYF
TGTGCCAGCAGTTTGGTGGGGTCGGCCAAAAACATTCAGTACTTC
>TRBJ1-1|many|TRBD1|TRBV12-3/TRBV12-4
CASSKRQGMNTEAFF
TGTGCCAGCAGCAAGAGACAGGGGATGAACACTGAAGCTTTCTTT
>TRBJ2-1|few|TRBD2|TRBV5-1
CASSFRTSGRAIDNEQFF
TGCGCCAGCAGCTTTCGGACTAGCGGGAGGGCGATCGACAATGAGCAGTTCTTC
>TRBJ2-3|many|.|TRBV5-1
CASSLEADPGNTQYF
TGCGCCAGCAGCTTGGAAGCGGATCCCGGAAATACGCAGTATTTT
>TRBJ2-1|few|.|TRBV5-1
CASSLWGGLNEQFF
TGCGCCAGCAGCTTATGGGGGGGCCTCAATGAGCAGTTCTTC
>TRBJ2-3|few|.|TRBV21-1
CASSKGASGKADTQYF
TGTGCCAGCAGCAAAGGGGCTAGCGGGAAGGCAGATACGCAGTATTTT
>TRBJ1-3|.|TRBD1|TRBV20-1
CSVRTGFGNTIYF
TGCAGTGTTAGGACAGGGTTTGGAAACACCATATATTTT
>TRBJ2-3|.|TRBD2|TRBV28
CASSRRFGLGVTDTQYF
TGTGCCAGCAGCAGGAGATTCGGACTAGGAGTCACAGATACGCAGTATTTT
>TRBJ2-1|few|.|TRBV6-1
CASRRGTDPSYNEQFF
TGTGCCAGCAGGCGAGGTACCGACCCCTCCTACAATGAGCAGTTCTTC
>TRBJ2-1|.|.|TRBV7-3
CASSQQGEGYNEQFF
TGTGCCAGCAGCCAACAGGGCGAGGGTTACAATGAGCAGTTCTTC
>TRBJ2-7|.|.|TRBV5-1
CASSSLTPPYEQYF
TGCGCCAGCAGCTCCCTTACACCACCCTACGAGCAGTACTTC
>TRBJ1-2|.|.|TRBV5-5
CASSLASLHYGYTF
TGTGCCAGCAGCTTGGCCAGCCTCCACTATGGCTACACCTTC
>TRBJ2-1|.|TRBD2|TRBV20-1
CSVRLAGEWEQFF
TGCAGTGTACGACTAGCGGGAGAATGGGAGCAGTTCTTC
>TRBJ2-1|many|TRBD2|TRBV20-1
CSAWGLADNEQFF
TGCAGTGCCTGGGGACTAGCGGACAATGAGCAGTTCTTC
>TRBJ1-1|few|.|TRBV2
CASTTRANTEAFF
TGTGCCAGCACAACCAGGGCGAACACTGAAGCTTTCTTT